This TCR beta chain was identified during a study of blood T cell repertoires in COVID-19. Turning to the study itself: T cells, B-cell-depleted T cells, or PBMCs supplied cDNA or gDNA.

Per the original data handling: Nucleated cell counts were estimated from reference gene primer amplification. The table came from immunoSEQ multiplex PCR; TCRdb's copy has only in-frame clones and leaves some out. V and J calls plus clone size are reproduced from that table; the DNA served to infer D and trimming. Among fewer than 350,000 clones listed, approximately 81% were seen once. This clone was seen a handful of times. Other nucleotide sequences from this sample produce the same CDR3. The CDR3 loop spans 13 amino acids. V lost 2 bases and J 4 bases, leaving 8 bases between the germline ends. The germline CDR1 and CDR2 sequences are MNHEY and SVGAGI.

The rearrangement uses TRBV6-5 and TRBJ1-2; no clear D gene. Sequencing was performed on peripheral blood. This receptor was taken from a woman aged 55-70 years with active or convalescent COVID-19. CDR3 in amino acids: CASSYGQSYGYTF. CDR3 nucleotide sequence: TGTGCCAGCAGTTACGGGCAATCCTATGGCTACACCTTC.